The subject of this entry is one T cell receptor (beta chain). Its antigen remains unidentified. Trimming cost V 1 base and J 0 bases, with 13 bases left between them. CDR1 is MGHRA and CDR2 is YSYEKL in the germline V gene. This CDR3 is 16 amino acids long. Data came from immunoSEQ multiplex PCR; TCRdb stores just in-frame clones and leaves some out. The repertoire has 20,000 or so clones, around 50% of them found once; the top ten carry less than 25%. This sample was included in a study of radiation and T cells in renal cell carcinoma. Study conclusions and caveats: Compared with controls, irradiated tumors showed greater TCR clonality. Sampling covered only roughly 1 g of each tumor.

Indicated treatment: treatment-naive control, cytoreductive nephrectomy. The tumor was a clear cell renal cell carcinoma. Control tumors came from several females and about ten males, aged 40 to 82. The chain joins TRBV4-1 to TRBJ2-7; the D call may be TRBD1 or TRBD2 (5 bases each). This material consisted of tumor tissue, taken from a patient whose treatment was nephrectomy without radiotherapy. The TCR comes from a human donor with renal cell carcinoma. The CDR3 DNA follows: TGCGCCAGCAGCCAAGGATGGGGGACCCGCTCCTACGAGCAGTACTTC. Translating gives CASSQGWGTRSYEQYF.